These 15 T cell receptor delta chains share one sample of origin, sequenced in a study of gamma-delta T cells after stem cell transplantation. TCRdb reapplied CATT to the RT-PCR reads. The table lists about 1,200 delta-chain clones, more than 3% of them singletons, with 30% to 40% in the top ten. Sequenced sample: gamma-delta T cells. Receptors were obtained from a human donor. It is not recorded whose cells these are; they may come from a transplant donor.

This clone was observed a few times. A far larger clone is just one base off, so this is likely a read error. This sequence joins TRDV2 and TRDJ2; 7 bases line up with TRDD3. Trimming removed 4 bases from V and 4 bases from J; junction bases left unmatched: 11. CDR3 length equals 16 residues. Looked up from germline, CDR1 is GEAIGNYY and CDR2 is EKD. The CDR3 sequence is CACESLGDKRTAQLFF. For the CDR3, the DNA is TGTGCCTGTGAAAGTCTTGGGGATAAGAGGACAGCACAACTCTTCTTT.

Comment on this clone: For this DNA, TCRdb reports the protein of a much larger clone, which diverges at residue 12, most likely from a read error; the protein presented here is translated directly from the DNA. The CDR3 loop reads CACDTAGSYWGVSWDTRQMFF. The CDR3 DNA follows: TGTGCCTGTGACACCGCGGGATCCTACTGGGGGGTGTCCTGGGACACCCGACAGATGTTTTTC. The rearrangement joins TRDV2 to TRDJ3; 8 bases are a match to TRDD3. CDR3 length equals 21 residues. CDR1 GEAIGNYY and CDR2 EKD come from the germline V gene. The V segment lost 0 bases and the J segment 1 base; nucleotides outside the gene matches: 13.

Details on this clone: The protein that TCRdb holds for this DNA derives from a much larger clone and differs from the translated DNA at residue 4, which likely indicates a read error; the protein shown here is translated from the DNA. The CDR3 sequence: CACGTVGEEDKLIF. The CDR3, as DNA: TGTGCCTGTGGCACCGTCGGTGAAGAGGATAAACTCATCTTT. The chain couples TRDV2 to TRDJ1; no reliable D call. Per the germline V gene, CDR1 is GEAIGNYY and CDR2 is EKD. The CDR3 length is 14 residues.

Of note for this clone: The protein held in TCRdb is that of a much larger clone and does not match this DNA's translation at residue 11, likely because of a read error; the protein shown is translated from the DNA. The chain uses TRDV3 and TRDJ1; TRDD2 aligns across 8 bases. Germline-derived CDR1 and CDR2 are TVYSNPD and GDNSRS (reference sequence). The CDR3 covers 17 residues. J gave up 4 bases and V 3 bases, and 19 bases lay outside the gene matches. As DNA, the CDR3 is TGTGCCTTCTCTCCACTTCCTACGTTGGCTACGAACGATAAACTCATCTTT. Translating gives CAFSPLPTLATNDKLIF.

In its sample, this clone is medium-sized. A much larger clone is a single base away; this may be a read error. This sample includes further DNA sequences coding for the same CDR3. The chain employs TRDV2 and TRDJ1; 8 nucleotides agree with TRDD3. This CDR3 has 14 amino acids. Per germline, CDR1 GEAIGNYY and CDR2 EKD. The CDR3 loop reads CACDTVGYGDKLIF. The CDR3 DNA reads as TGTGCCTGCGACACCGTGGGATACGGCGATAAACTCATCTTT.

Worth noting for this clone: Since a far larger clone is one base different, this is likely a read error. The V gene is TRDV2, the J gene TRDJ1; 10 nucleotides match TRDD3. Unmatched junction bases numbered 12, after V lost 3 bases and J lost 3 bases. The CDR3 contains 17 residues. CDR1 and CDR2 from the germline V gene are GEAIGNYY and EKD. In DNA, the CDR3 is TGTGCCTGTGACGGGGTACTGGGGGATCCGAACGCCGATAAACTCATCTTT. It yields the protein CACDGVLGDPNADKLIF.

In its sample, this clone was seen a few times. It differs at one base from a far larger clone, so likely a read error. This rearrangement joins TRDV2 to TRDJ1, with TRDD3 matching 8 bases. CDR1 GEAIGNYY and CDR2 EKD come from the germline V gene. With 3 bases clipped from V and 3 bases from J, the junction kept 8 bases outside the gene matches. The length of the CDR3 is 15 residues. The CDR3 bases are TGTGCCTGTGACGTACGGGGGGATATCTCCGATAAACTCATCTTT. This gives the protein CACDVRGDISDKLIF.

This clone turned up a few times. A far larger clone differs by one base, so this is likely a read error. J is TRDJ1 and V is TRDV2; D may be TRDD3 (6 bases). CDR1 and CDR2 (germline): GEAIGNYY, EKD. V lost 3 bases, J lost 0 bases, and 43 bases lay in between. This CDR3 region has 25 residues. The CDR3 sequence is CACDPWMAPLRDGGSRTHNTDKLIF. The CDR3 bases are TGTGCCTGTGACCCCTGGATGGCCCCCTTACGAGATGGGGGCTCCCGCACCCATAACACCGATAAACTCATCTTT.

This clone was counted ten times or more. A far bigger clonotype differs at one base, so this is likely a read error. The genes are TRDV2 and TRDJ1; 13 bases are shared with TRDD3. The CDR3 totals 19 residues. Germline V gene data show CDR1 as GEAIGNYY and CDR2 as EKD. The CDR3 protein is CARDTLILGDTATTDKLIF. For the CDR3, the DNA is TGTGCCCGTGACACCCTTATACTGGGGGATACGGCTACCACCGATAAACTCATCTTT.

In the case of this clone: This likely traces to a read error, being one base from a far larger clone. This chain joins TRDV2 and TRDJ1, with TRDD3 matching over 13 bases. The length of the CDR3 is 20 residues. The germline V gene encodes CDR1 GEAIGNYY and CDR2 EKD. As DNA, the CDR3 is TGTGCCTGTGACCTACTGGGGGATACGCAGGAGGAAAGGTACACCGGTAAACTCATCTTT. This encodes CACDLLGDTQEERYTGKLIF.

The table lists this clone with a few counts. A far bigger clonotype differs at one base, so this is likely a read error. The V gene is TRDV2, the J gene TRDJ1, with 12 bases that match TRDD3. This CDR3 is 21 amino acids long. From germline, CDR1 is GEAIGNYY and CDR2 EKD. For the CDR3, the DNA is TGTGCCTTTGACACCGTTGGGGGAGGCTGGGGGATACGGTCGGAGAACGATAAACTCATCTTT. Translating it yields CAFDTVGGGWGIRSENDKLIF.

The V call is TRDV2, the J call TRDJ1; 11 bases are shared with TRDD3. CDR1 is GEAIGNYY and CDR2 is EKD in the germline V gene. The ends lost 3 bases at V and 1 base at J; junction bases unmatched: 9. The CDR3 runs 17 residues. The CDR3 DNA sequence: TGTGCCTGTGACGCATTGGGGGATACGGTCGGCACCGATAAACTCATCTTT. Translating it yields CACDALGDTVGTDKLIF.

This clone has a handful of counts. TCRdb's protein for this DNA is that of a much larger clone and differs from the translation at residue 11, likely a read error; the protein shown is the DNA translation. The CDR3 DNA sequence: TGTGCCTGTGACACCGTTGGGGGAACAATCACCGATAAACTCATCTTT. Its protein product is CACDTVGGTITDKLIF. The J gene is TRDJ1, the V gene TRDV2; 7 bases agree with TRDD3. The CDR3 is 16 amino acids. Germline CDR1 reads GEAIGNYY; CDR2 reads EKD. The V gene end was trimmed by 0 bases and the J gene end by 1 base; junction bases not matched to a gene: 7.

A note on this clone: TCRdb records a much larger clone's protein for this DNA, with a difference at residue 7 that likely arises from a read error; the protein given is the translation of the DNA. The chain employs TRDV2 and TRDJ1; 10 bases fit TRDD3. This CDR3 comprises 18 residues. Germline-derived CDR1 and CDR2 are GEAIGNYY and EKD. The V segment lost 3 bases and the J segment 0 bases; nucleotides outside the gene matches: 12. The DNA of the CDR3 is TGTGCCTGTGACCCGTTACCGGGGGATACGGGGAACACCGATAAACTCATCTTT. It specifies CACDPLPGDTGNTDKLIF.

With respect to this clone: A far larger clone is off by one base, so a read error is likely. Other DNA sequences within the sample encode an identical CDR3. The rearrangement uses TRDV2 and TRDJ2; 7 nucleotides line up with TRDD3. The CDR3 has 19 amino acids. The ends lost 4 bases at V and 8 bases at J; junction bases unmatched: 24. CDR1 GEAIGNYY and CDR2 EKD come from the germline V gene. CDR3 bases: TGTGCCTGTGATAGTCTCCAACGTACTGGGGCGTCCGAAGGGGCACAACTCTTCTTT. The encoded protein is CACDSLQRTGASEGAQLFF.